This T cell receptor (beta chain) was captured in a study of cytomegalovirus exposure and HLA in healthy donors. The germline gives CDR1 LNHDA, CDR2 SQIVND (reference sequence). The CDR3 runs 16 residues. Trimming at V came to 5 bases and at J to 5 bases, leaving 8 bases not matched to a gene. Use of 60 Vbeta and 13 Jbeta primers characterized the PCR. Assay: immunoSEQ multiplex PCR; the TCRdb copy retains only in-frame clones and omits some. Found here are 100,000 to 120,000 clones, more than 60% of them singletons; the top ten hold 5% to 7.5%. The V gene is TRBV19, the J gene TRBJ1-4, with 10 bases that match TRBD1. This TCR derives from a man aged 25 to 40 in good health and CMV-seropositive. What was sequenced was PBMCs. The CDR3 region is CASSPRRTGGNEKLFF. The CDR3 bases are TGTGCCAGTAGTCCTCGAAGGACAGGGGGGAATGAAAAACTGTTTTTT. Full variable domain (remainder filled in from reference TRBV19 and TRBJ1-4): DGGITQSPKYLFRKEGQNVTLSCEQNLNHDAMYWYRQDPGQGLRLIYYSQIVNDFQKGDIAEGYSVSREKKESFPLTVTSAQKNPTAFYLCASSPRRTGGNEKLFFGSGTQLSVL.